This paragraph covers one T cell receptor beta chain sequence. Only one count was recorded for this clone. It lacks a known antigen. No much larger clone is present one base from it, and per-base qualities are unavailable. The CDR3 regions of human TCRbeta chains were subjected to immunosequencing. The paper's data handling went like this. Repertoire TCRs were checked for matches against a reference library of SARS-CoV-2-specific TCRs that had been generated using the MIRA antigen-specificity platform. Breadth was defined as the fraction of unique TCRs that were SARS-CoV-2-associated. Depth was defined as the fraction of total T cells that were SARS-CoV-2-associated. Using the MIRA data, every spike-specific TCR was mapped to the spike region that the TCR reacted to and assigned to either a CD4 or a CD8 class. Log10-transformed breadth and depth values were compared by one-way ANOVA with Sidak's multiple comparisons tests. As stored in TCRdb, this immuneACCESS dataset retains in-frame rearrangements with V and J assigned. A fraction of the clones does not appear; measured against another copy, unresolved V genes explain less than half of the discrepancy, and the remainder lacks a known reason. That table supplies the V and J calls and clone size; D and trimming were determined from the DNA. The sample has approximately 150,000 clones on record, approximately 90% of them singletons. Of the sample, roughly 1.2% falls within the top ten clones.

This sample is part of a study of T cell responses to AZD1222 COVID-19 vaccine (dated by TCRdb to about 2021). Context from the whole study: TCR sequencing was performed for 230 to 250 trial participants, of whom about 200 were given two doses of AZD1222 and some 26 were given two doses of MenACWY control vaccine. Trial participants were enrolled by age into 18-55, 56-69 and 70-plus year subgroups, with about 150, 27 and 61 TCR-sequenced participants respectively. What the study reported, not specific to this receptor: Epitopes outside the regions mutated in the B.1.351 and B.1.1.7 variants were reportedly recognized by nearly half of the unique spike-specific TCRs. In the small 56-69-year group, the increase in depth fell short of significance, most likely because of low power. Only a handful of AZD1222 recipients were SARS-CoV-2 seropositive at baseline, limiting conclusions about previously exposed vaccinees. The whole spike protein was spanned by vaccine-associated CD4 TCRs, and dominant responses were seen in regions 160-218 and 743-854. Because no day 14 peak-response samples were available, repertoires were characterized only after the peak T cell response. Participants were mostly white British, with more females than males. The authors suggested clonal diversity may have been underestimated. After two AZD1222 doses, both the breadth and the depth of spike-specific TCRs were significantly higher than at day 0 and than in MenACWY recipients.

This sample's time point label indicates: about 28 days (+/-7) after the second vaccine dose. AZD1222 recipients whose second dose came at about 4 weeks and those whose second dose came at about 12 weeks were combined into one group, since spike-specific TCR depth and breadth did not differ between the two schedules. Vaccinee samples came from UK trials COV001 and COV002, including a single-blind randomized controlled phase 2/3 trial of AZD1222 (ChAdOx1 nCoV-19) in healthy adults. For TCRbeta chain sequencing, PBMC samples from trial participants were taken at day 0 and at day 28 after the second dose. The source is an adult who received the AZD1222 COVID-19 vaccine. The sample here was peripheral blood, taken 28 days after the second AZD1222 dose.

The DNA is as follows: TGTGCCAGTCCTTACTCCGGACCGTACGAGCAGTACTTC. This translates into CASPYSGPYEQYF. The V and J genes are TRBV19 and TRBJ2-7; the D gene cannot be named for sure. V loses 8 bases, J loses 4 bases, and the germline ends lie 15 bases apart. The cysteine opens and the phenylalanine closes a CDR3 of 13 amino acids. The only DNA kept is the CDR3, 39 bases in frame from the first base. For CDR1 and CDR2, the germline V gene (reference sequence) lists LNHDA and SQIVND.